Listed below are T cell receptor beta chains from one sample, sequenced in a study of CD8+ T cells in alopecia areata. TCRdb keeps only in-frame clones here, not all; method: immunoSEQ multiplex PCR. Here the sample spans more than 11,000 clones, roughly 55% being singletons. The input for sequencing was skin, taken at week 0. These receptors all stem from a human donor with alopecia areata. CDR3s include the opening cysteine and the closing phenylalanine or tryptophan. D genes are given only for firm matches. Only part of the rows carry a size: once, few, many, or a class if the clone is expanded.

cdr3_aa: CASSQDPGGTNYGYTF
cdr3_nt: TGTGCCAGCAGCCAAGATCCCGGGGGCACTAACTATGGCTACACCTTC
clone_size: -
d_call: -
j_call: TRBJ1-2
v_call: TRBV4-2

cdr3_aa: CASSLSGGAFGRFF
cdr3_nt: TGTGCCAGCAGTTTAAGCGGGGGGGCTTTTGGGCGGTTCTTC
clone_size: -
d_call: TRBD2
j_call: TRBJ2-1
v_call: TRBV27

cdr3_aa: CASSVIRPSTRYSNQPQHF
cdr3_nt: TGTGCCAGCAGCGTCATAAGACCATCCACTCGATATAGCAATCAGCCCCAGCATTTT
clone_size: few
d_call: -
j_call: TRBJ1-5
v_call: TRBV28

cdr3_aa: CASRGYRSYEQYF
cdr3_nt: TGTGCCAGCAGGGGCTACCGCTCCTACGAGCAGTACTTC
clone_size: -
d_call: -
j_call: TRBJ2-7
v_call: TRBV28

cdr3_aa: CASSQGDREAGELFF
cdr3_nt: TGCGCCAGCAGCCAAGGTGACCGGGAGGCCGGGGAGCTGTTTTTT
clone_size: -
d_call: TRBD2
j_call: TRBJ2-2
v_call: TRBV4-3

cdr3_aa: CASRGDGRNTEAFF
cdr3_nt: TGTGCCAGCAGGGGGGACGGTCGGAACACTGAAGCTTTCTTT
clone_size: -
d_call: -
j_call: TRBJ1-1
v_call: TRBV2

cdr3_aa: CASSPPGYEQYF
cdr3_nt: TGCGCCAGCAGCCCCCCGGGATACGAGCAGTACTTC
clone_size: -
d_call: -
j_call: TRBJ2-7
v_call: TRBV5-1

cdr3_aa: CASSLVSATEIEQFF
cdr3_nt: TGTGCCAGCAGCTTGGTATCCGCGACAGAGATTGAGCAGTTCTTC
clone_size: -
d_call: -
j_call: TRBJ2-1
v_call: TRBV5-6

cdr3_aa: CASSFPTSGGSSSYEQYF
cdr3_nt: TGCGCCAGCAGCTTCCCGACTAGCGGGGGGTCTTCCTCCTACGAGCAGTACTTC
clone_size: -
d_call: TRBD2
j_call: TRBJ2-7
v_call: TRBV5-1

cdr3_aa: CASSFFRNYNYGYTF
cdr3_nt: TGTGCCAGCAGCTTTTTCAGAAATTATAACTATGGCTACACCTTC
clone_size: few
d_call: -
j_call: TRBJ1-2
v_call: TRBV7-9

cdr3_aa: CASSLTGTGGAGQPQHF
cdr3_nt: TGTGCCAGCAGCTTAACAGGGACAGGGGGCGCTGGGCAGCCCCAGCATTTT
clone_size: few
d_call: TRBD1
j_call: TRBJ1-5
v_call: TRBV7-2

cdr3_aa: CASSSRGGWDIQYF
cdr3_nt: TGTGCCAGCAGCTCCCGAGGGGGGTGGGACATTCAGTACTTC
clone_size: few
d_call: -
j_call: TRBJ2-4
v_call: TRBV7-9

cdr3_aa: CASSSRDPTDTQYF
cdr3_nt: TGTGCCAGCAGTTCCCGGGACCCCACAGATACGCAGTATTTT
clone_size: -
d_call: -
j_call: TRBJ2-3
v_call: TRBV6-6

cdr3_aa: CASSHSLEETQYF
cdr3_nt: TGCGCCAGCAGCCACTCACTGGAAGAGACCCAGTACTTC
clone_size: -
d_call: -
j_call: TRBJ2-5
v_call: TRBV4-1

cdr3_aa: CASSQITGGRNEKLFF
cdr3_nt: TGCGCCAGCAGCCAGATCACAGGGGGCAGAAATGAAAAACTGTTTTTT
clone_size: -
d_call: TRBD1
j_call: TRBJ1-4
v_call: TRBV4-3

cdr3_aa: CASSRGQSTGELFF
cdr3_nt: TGTGCCAGCAGCCGCGGACAGAGCACCGGGGAGCTGTTTTTT
clone_size: few
d_call: -
j_call: TRBJ2-2
v_call: TRBV28

cdr3_aa: CASSHPTPMGTGELFF
cdr3_nt: TGCGCCAGCAGCCATCCTACCCCGATGGGTACCGGGGAGCTGTTTTTT
clone_size: few
d_call: -
j_call: TRBJ2-2
v_call: TRBV4-1

cdr3_aa: CASSFSLSSYEQYF
cdr3_nt: TGTGCCAGCAGCTTCAGCCTTAGCTCCTACGAGCAGTACTTC
clone_size: few
d_call: -
j_call: TRBJ2-7
v_call: TRBV7-2

cdr3_aa: CASSQPGTSGTGELFF
cdr3_nt: TGTGCCAGCAGCCAGCCAGGGACTAGCGGGACCGGGGAGCTGTTTTTT
clone_size: once
d_call: TRBD2
j_call: TRBJ2-2
v_call: TRBV4-2

cdr3_aa: CAWSRTGHTNYGYTF
cdr3_nt: TGTGCCTGGAGTCGGACAGGGCACACCAACTATGGCTACACCTTC
clone_size: few
d_call: TRBD1
j_call: TRBJ1-2
v_call: TRBV30

cdr3_aa: CASSLAGRTYEQYF
cdr3_nt: TGTGCCAGTAGTTTAGCGGGGAGAACCTACGAGCAGTACTTC
clone_size: -
d_call: TRBD2
j_call: TRBJ2-7
v_call: TRBV19

cdr3_aa: CASSLVGRPNTEAFF
cdr3_nt: TGCGCCAGCAGCTTGGTAGGCAGACCGAACACTGAAGCTTTCTTT
clone_size: few
d_call: -
j_call: TRBJ1-1
v_call: TRBV5-1

cdr3_aa: CASSPSRTDTQYF
cdr3_nt: TGTGCCAGCAGCCCCTCTCGGACAGATACGCAGTATTTT
clone_size: -
d_call: -
j_call: TRBJ2-3
v_call: TRBV16

cdr3_aa: CASSQGPGNTIYF
cdr3_nt: TGTGCCAGCAGCCAGGGTCCTGGAAACACCATATATTTT
clone_size: -
d_call: -
j_call: TRBJ1-3
v_call: TRBV14

cdr3_aa: CASSFFRDRGFYEQYF
cdr3_nt: TGTGCCAGCAGCTTTTTTCGGGACAGGGGATTCTACGAGCAGTACTTC
clone_size: -
d_call: TRBD1
j_call: TRBJ2-7
v_call: TRBV7-9

cdr3_aa: CASQSTGNTEAFF
cdr3_nt: TGTGCCAGCCAATCCACAGGGAACACTGAAGCTTTCTTT
clone_size: medium-sized
d_call: -
j_call: TRBJ1-1
v_call: TRBV2

cdr3_aa: CASSIDGWKGEAFF
cdr3_nt: TGTGCCAGTAGTATAGACGGGTGGAAGGGTGAAGCTTTCTTT
clone_size: -
d_call: -
j_call: TRBJ1-1
v_call: TRBV19

cdr3_aa: CASSPGAKYEQYF
cdr3_nt: TGCGCCAGCAGCCCAGGGGCCAAGTACGAGCAGTACTTC
clone_size: few
d_call: -
j_call: TRBJ2-7
v_call: TRBV4-1

cdr3_aa: CASSPGDRNYGYTF
cdr3_nt: TGTGCCAGCAGTCCTGGGGACAGGAACTATGGCTACACCTTC
clone_size: -
d_call: TRBD1
j_call: TRBJ1-2
v_call: TRBV2

cdr3_aa: CASSPAQGTGVYNEQFF
cdr3_nt: TGTGCCAGCAGCCCGGCCCAAGGGACAGGGGTCTACAATGAGCAGTTCTTC
clone_size: few
d_call: TRBD1
j_call: TRBJ2-1
v_call: TRBV7-9

cdr3_aa: CASSSGTSRRDTQYF
cdr3_nt: TGTGCCAGCAGTAGCGGGACTAGTCGGAGGGATACGCAGTATTTT
clone_size: -
d_call: TRBD2
j_call: TRBJ2-3
v_call: TRBV2

cdr3_aa: CASSPVLGDRELF
cdr3_nt: TGCGCCAGCAGCCCCGTTTTGGGGGACAGGGAGCTCTTC
clone_size: -
d_call: TRBD1
j_call: TRBJ2-1
v_call: TRBV4-3

cdr3_aa: CASSSTTAYEQYF
cdr3_nt: TGTGCCAGCAGCTCCACCACCGCCTACGAGCAGTACTTC
clone_size: few
d_call: -
j_call: TRBJ2-7
v_call: TRBV7-2

cdr3_aa: CATSSENSPLHF
cdr3_nt: TGTGCCACCAGCAGCGAGAATTCACCCCTCCACTTT
clone_size: few
d_call: -
j_call: TRBJ1-6
v_call: TRBV15

cdr3_aa: CASSKVMSAGGQKTQYF
cdr3_nt: TGTGCCAGCAGCAAAGTGATGTCGGCGGGGGGCCAGAAGACCCAGTACTTC
clone_size: -
d_call: -
j_call: TRBJ2-5
v_call: TRBV21-1

cdr3_aa: CAWSVSSPRQGGYTF
cdr3_nt: TGTGCCTGGAGTGTATCTAGCCCCAGACAGGGAGGCTACACCTTC
clone_size: -
d_call: TRBD1
j_call: TRBJ1-2
v_call: TRBV30

cdr3_aa: CASSQVNLGRVDSPLHF
cdr3_nt: TGCGCCAGCAGCCAAGTTAATTTGGGCAGGGTCGATTCACCCCTCCACTTT
clone_size: few
d_call: -
j_call: TRBJ1-6
v_call: TRBV4-1